This T cell receptor (beta chain) was profiled in a study of blood T cell repertoires in COVID-19. Some clones are missing from TCRdb's copy, which holds only in-frame ones; the method was immunoSEQ multiplex PCR. The sample consists of more than 250,000 clones, about 90% of them appearing once. CDR3 length: 18 residues. CDR1 is WNHNN, CDR2 SYGVQD, per germline (reference sequence). After removal of 2 bases from V and 9 bases from J, the junction contained 17 bases not matched to a gene. V and J are TRBV10-1 and TRBJ2-1, with 9 bases identical to TRBD2. This clonotype was obtained from a woman aged 25 to 39 who had recovered from COVID-19. The sample comprised PBMCs or T cells enriched from blood (not recorded which). DNA of the CDR3: TGCGCCAGCAGTGAGCTAACCCTTAGCGGGGGCGCGAGGAGTGAGCAGTTCTTC. Translating it yields CASSELTLSGGARSEQFF.